The T cell receptor beta chain described here comes from a study of cytomegalovirus exposure and HLA in healthy donors. Overall study findings and caveats: Most of the TCR beta V segments (in an earlier analysis) were productive either about 87% or about 30% of the time. Testing in vitro showed a few CMV-associated chains specific for CMV antigens. Donor immune exposure was known only as CMV serostatus.

The CDR3 runs 16 residues. The PCR ran on 60 Vbeta and 13 Jbeta primers. The repertoire was sequenced with immunoSEQ multiplex PCR; TCRdb's copy has only in-frame clones and lacks some. The sample holds approximately 290,000 clones, 80% seen once. Donors consisted of healthy bone marrow donors. With regard to this clone: Antigen: not known.

The receptor was derived from a girl aged 2-10 years in good health and CMV-seronegative. The sequencing sample was made of PBMCs. The chain joins TRBV21-1 to TRBJ1-5; the table gives TRBD1 as D, unverified against the DNA. TRBV21-1 is marked as a pseudogene. The DNA for the CDR3 is TGTGCCAGCGAGAAATGGGCCCATAATAGGAATCAGCCCCAGCATTTT. Amino acid sequence: CASEKWAHNRNQPQHF.